This T cell receptor (beta chain) was captured by sequencing in a study of breast tumors, draining lymph nodes, adjacent tissues. This clonotype showed up many times. Its target is not known. Study observations and caveats: Tumors had less TCR diversity than lymph nodes, more than nontumor tissue.

CDR1 is SQVTM and CDR2 is ANQGSEA in the germline V gene. Trimming left V 1 base short and J 0 bases short, with 3 bases between. The CDR3 is 13 amino acids. TCRdb itself ran the multiplex PCR reads through MiXCR, one entry per CDR3 protein. This sample has fewer than 250,000 distinct CDR3 sequences; approximately 30% occur once, and the top ten carry 1.1% to 1.5%. Breast cancer patients provided tissue from their axillary draining lymph nodes. The chain joins TRBV29-1 to TRBJ2-2; D gene unclear. The clonotype comes from a female donor with breast cancer. Some clones in this sample may be carry-over from other donors' samples. Sequenced sample: axillary lymph node tissue. CDR3 amino acids: CSVEAANTGELFF. The CDR3 DNA follows: TGCAGCGTTGAAGCGGCGAACACCGGGGAGCTGTTTTTT.